The present TCR beta chain was sequenced within a study of response to subunit inactivated influenza vaccine. The germline V gene has CDR1 LGHNA and CDR2 YSLEER. The CDR3 runs 13 residues. V lost 0 bases, J lost 4 bases, and 7 bases lay in between. TCRdb reprocessed the RT-PCR reads with MiXCR, giving one entry per CDR3 protein. Of about 780,000 distinct CDR3 sequences in the sample, roughly 20% were seen once. This chain links TRBV4-3 with TRBJ2-7; no firm D call. The source was PBMCs from blood, collected roughly 5 days after vaccination. This sequence was found in a man between 45 and 60 years old who received an inactivated influenza vaccine. This CDR3 is CASSQDFGYEQYF. CDR3 sequence (DNA): TGCGCCAGCAGCCAAGATTTTGGGTACGAGCAGTACTTC.